These 3 T cell receptor beta chains were all obtained from the same sample, sequenced in a study of blood T cells in healthy people across ages. It was with a sample-barcoded 5' primer and a J-beta primer mix that a second PCR of roughly 7 to 12 cycles was run. TCRdb used MiXCR to reprocess the 5' RACE reads, holding one entry per CDR3 protein. The table records about 1.8 million distinct CDR3 sequences, 40% to 55% of them present only once. The specimen sequenced was blood. These receptors came from a woman between 35 and 50 years old in good health.

The chain joins TRBV20-1 to TRBJ1-5, with a possible D match to TRBD1 (6 bases). Germline values: CDR1 DFQATT, CDR2 SNEGSKA (reference sequence). The V and J ends lost 1 base and 3 bases respectively, with 10 bases between them. CDR3 length: 14 residues. The CDR3: CSARGGQFNQPQHF. The DNA for the CDR3 is TGCAGTGCTAGAGGAGGACAGTTCAATCAGCCCCAGCATTTT.

This clonotype was observed a handful of times. The chain uses TRBV6-2 or TRBV6-3 and TRBJ2-3; 7 bases map to TRBD1. V lost 0 bases, J lost 0 bases, and 6 bases stayed unmatched. Germline CDR1 MNHEY, CDR2 SVGEGT. CDR3 length: 17 residues. CDR3 protein: CASSYSETGYSTDTQYF. The CDR3 coding sequence is TGTGCCAGCAGTTACTCGGAGACAGGGTATAGCACAGATACGCAGTATTTT.

The sample holds a few counts of this clonotype. This rearrangement joins TRBV5-1 to TRBJ2-1; D unclear. Germline-derived CDR1 and CDR2 are SGHRS and YFSETQ. Trimming cost V 4 bases and J 8 bases, with 13 bases left between them. The CDR3 extends over 13 amino acids. CDR3 nucleotides: TGCGCCAGCAGCCCGCTCGGGCCGGATGAGCAGTTCTTC. Translating it yields CASSPLGPDEQFF.